This T cell receptor (beta chain) was recorded in a study of cytomegalovirus exposure and HLA in healthy donors. The study, taken as a whole, reports: As was reported, the classifier diagnosed cytomegalovirus status with high specificity and sensitivity. Most observed TCR sequences were rare, whereas some public TCRs were detected in many donors.

Germline CDR1 is MGHDK and CDR2 is SYGVNS. V lost 1 base, J lost 3 bases, and 9 bases lay in between. This CDR3 comprises 15 residues. Note on this clone: Its antigen is currently unknown.

TCRdb's table, derived via immunoSEQ multiplex PCR, lists solely in-frame clones and lacks some. The sample consists of some 80,000 clones, over 85% of them appearing once. The source is a woman aged 18 to 35 in good health and CMV-seronegative. Input material: PBMCs. The chain recombines TRBV25-1 with TRBJ1-4; weak D call: TRBD1 (6 bases). In nucleotides, the CDR3 is TGTGCCAGCAGTGAATCGAGACAGGCTAATGAAAAACTGTTTTTT. Translating it yields CASSESRQANEKLFF.